The following is a TCR beta chain sequence with its context. The sample belongs to a study of blood T cell repertoires in COVID-19. In the original analysis: Using reference gene primer amplification, nucleated cell counts were estimated. Profiling relied on immunoSEQ multiplex PCR, and the TCRdb table lists in-frame clones only, not all of them. That table furnishes V, J and clone size, whereas the DNA furnished D and trimming. The sample records tens of thousands of clones, roughly four fifths being singletons. V was trimmed by 4 bases and J by 10 bases, leaving 18 bases between them. CDR1 and CDR2 (germline): SGDLS, YYNGEE. The CDR3 spans 15 residues.

Sequencing was carried out using peripheral blood. V and J are TRBV9 and TRBJ1-6; no clear D. This clonotype was sampled from a man older than 75 with COVID-19, enrolled during active disease. Written as DNA, the CDR3 is TGTGCCAGCAGCCCCTCGGGTGGCGGTGGGTCACCCCTCCACTTT. Translated: CASSPSGGGGSPLHF. The full variable domain, completed using reference TRBV9 and TRBJ1-6, is DSGVTQTPKHLITATGQRVTLRCSPRSGDLSVYWYQQSLDQGLQFLIQYYNGEERAKGNILERFSAQQFPDLHSELNLSSLELGDSALYFCASSPSGGGGSPLHFGNGTRLTVT.